This is a list of T cell receptor beta chains from one sample in a study of tumor and adjacent non-tumor tissue in lung cancer. TCRdb reanalysed the multiplex PCR reads using MiXCR and keeps one entry per CDR3 protein. In the table there are about 140,000 distinct CDR3 sequences, roughly 70% of which are singletons. The sample consisted of lung tumor tissue. These receptors originate from a man between 60 and 75 years old with small cell lung cancer. Each CDR3 is given without its conserved first and last residue. The D gene is left open where the match is weak.

V gene	D gene	J gene	CDR3 protein
TRBV12-3/TRBV12-4	.	TRBJ2-7	ASRQQDYEQY
TRBV20-1	.	TRBJ1-2	SASSRVERGYT
TRBV20-1	.	TRBJ2-3	SASLYQDDTDTQY
TRBV20-1	.	TRBJ2-5	SARRYKETQY
TRBV11-2	.	TRBJ1-1	VSSVGGPRAF
TRBV6-2/TRBV6-3	.	TRBJ2-5	ASSPLTREAQY
TRBV6-1	TRBD2	TRBJ2-1	ASSSTGAGGSEQF
TRBV4-2	.	TRBJ1-6	ASSQDRVGTSSYNSPLH
TRBV11-2	.	TRBJ2-2	ASSPLDVGTEGLF
TRBV20-1	TRBD2	TRBJ2-3	SAVGTSGRAQTQY
TRBV11-2	TRBD1	TRBJ2-1	ASGLTGDTYNEQF
TRBV19	.	TRBJ2-5	ASSIGGVPETQY
TRBV11-2	.	TRBJ1-5	ASSLTGGSNQPQH
TRBV5-4	TRBD1	TRBJ2-2	ASSLQPGQDSTGELF
TRBV4-2	TRBD2	TRBJ2-1	ESSQFSSGREFEQF
TRBV10-3	.	TRBJ2-1	AIRAPVGHNEQF
TRBV20-1	.	TRBJ2-1	GTRPPNNEQF
TRBV11-1	TRBD2	TRBJ2-4	ASSDGRDLAKNIQY
TRBV6-6	.	TRBJ1-4	ASRRGKEKLS
TRBV5-4	.	TRBJ1-1	VSSFPGIDNNEAF
TRBV6-2/TRBV6-3	TRBD2	TRBJ2-3	ASGPDLRLAGTDTQY
TRBV11-1	.	TRBJ1-1	ASSALVTEAF
TRBV20-1	.	TRBJ2-3	SARDLKKSTDTQY
TRBV11-2	TRBD2	TRBJ2-3	ASSVAGGQY
TRBV12-3/TRBV12-4	TRBD1	TRBJ1-5	ASSLKAGGGAPQH
TRBV6-1	TRBD2	TRBJ2-1	ASSEYPAGGINEQF
TRBV18	.	TRBJ1-1	VSSLRLEGMLNTEAF
TRBV19	.	TRBJ2-1	ASKTGDSYNEQF
TRBV11-1	.	TRBJ2-3	ASSFLTPLGGTDTQY
TRBV4-1	.	TRBJ1-4	ASSQNRTNEKVF
TRBV29-1	.	TRBJ1-3	STGTYSENTIY
TRBV5-4	.	TRBJ2-7	AFQRRDTSYEQY
TRBV20-1	.	TRBJ2-5	SARHGETQY
TRBV11-2	TRBD2	TRBJ2-1	ASILDQTSGIYNEQF
TRBV28	.	TRBJ2-7	ASSLRGLYEQY
TRBV6-2/TRBV6-3	.	TRBJ2-1	ASIAGPNNEQF
TRBV6-6	.	TRBJ1-5	ASSRYGGSQPQH
TRBV29-1	.	TRBJ2-1	SVEDTGASAVPSYNEQF
TRBV18	TRBD2	TRBJ2-1	ASSSISGRSNEQF
TRBV24-1	.	TRBJ1-2	ATSNSRQGYT
TRBV6-2/TRBV6-3	.	TRBJ2-1	VVKGGVSYNEQF
TRBV20-1	TRBD1	TRBJ2-1	RARGQLDKQF
TRBV11-2	.	TRBJ2-1	ANSLQYMNEQF
TRBV20-1	.	TRBJ1-1	SARGNIEAF
TRBV6-1	TRBD1	TRBJ1-5	ASSEDRSSNQPQH
TRBV20-1	.	TRBJ2-7	SAGSGGVTYEQY
TRBV2	.	TRBJ2-2	ASSDRAANTGELF